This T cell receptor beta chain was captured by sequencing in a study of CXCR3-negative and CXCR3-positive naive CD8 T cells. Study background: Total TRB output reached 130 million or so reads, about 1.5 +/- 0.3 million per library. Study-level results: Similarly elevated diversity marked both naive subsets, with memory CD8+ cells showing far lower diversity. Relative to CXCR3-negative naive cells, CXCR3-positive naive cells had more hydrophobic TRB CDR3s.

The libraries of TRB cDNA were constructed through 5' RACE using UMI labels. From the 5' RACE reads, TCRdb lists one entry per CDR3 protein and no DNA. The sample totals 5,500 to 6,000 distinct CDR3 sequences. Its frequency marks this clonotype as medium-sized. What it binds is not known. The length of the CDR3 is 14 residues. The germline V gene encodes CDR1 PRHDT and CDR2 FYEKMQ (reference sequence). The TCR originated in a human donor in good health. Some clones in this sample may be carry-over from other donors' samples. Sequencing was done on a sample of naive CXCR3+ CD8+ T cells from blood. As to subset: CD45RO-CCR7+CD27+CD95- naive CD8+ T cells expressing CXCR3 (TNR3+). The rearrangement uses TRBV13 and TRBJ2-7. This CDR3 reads CASSLDRGSYEQYF.